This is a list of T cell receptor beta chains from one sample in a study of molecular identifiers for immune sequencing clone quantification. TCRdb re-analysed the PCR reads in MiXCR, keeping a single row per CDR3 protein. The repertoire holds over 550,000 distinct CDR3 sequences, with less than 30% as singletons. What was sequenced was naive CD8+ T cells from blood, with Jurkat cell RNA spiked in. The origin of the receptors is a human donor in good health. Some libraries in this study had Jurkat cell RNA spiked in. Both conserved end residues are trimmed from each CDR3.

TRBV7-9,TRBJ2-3,ASTGLGPDTQY
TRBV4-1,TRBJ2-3,ASSQPGGVPDTQY
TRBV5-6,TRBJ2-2,ASSLAVGGTTGELF
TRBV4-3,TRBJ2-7,ASSQDLDRVYEQY
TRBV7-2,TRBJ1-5,ASSFSRGLSQPQH
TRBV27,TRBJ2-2,ASGWAFELF
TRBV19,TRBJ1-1,ARRDSMNTEAF
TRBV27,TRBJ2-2,ASSLSGHLTGELF
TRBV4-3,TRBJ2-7,ASSQDRGEGYEQY
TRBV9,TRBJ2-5,ASSVGGGGSQETQY
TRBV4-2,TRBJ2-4,ASSQDTTARALKNIQY
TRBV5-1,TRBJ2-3,ASSLVGLKGDTQY
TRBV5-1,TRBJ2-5,ASSWGDKVETQY
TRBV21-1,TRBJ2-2,ASSKTGTTGELF
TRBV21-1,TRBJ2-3,ARELADTDTQY